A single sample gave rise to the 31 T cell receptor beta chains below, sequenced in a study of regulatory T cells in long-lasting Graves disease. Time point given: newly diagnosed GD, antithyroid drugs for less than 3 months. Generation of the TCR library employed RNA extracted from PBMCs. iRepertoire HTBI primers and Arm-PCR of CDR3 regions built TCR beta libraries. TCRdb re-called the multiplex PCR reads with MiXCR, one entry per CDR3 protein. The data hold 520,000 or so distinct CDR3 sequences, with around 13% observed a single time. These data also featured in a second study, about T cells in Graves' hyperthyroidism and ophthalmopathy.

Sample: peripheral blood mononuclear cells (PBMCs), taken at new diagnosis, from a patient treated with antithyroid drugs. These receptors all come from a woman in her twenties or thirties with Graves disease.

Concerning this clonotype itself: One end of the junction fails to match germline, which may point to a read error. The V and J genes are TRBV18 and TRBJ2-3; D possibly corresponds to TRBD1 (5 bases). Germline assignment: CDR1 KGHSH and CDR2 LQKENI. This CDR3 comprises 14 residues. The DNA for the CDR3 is TGTGCCAGCTCAAATATGGCGGACACAGGTACGCAGTATTTT. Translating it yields CASSNMADTGTQYF.

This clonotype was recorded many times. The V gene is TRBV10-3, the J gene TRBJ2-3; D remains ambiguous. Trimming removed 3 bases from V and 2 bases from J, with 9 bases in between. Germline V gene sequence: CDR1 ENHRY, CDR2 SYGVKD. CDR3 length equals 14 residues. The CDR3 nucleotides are TGTGCCATCAGTGAAGACCTGACCACAGATACGCAGTATTTT. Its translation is CAISEDLTTDTQYF.

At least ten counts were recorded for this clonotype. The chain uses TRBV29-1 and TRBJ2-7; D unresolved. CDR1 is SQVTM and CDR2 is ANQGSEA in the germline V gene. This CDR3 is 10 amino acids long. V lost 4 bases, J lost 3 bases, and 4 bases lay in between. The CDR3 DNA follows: TGCAGCGTTGCTGACTACGAGCAGTACTTC. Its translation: CSVADYEQYF.

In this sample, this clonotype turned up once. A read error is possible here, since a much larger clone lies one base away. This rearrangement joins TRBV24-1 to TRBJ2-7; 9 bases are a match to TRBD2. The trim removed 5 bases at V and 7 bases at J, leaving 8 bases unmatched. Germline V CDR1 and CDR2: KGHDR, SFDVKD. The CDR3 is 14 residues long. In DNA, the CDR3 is TGTGCCACCAGTGCTAGCGGGATCTACAATGAGCAGTACTTC. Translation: CATSASGIYNEQYF.

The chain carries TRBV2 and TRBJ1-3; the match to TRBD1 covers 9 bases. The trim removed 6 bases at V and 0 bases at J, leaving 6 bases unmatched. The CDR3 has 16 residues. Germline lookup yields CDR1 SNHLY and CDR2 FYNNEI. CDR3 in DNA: TGTGCCAGCAGCCCGGACAGGGGCCCCTCTGGAAACACCATATATTTT. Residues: CASSPDRGPSGNTIYF.

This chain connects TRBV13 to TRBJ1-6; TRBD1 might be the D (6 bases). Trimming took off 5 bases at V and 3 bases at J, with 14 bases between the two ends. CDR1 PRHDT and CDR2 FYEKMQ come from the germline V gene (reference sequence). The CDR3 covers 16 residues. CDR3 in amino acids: CASSPGGKVYNSPLHF. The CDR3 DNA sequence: TGTGCCAGCAGCCCCGGGGGCAAAGTCTATAATTCACCCCTCCACTTT. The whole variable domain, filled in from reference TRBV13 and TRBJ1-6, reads AAGVIQSPRHLIKEKRETATLKCYPIPRHDTVYWYQQGPGQDPQFLISFYEKMQSDKGSIPDRFSAQQFSDYHSELNMSSLELGDSALYFCASSPGGKVYNSPLHFGNGTRLTVT.

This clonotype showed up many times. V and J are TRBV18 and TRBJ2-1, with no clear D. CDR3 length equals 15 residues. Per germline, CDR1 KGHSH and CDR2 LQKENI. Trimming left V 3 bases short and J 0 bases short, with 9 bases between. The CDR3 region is CASSPTLGSYNEQFF. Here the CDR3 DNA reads TGTGCCAGCTCACCGACACTGGGCTCCTACAATGAGCAGTTCTTC.

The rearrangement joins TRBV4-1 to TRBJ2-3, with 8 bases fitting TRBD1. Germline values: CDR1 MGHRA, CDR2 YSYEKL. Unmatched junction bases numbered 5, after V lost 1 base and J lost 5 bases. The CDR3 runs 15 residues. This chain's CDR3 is CASSQGQGAKDTQYF. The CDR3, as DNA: TGCGCCAGCAGCCAAGGGCAGGGGGCGAAAGATACGCAGTATTTT.

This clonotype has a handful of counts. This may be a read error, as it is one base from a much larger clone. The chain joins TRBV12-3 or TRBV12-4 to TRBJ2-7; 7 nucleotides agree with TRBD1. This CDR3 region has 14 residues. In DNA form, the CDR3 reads TGTGCCAGCAGTCGGACAGGTGACTCCTACAAGCAGTACTTC. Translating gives CASSRTGDSYKQYF.

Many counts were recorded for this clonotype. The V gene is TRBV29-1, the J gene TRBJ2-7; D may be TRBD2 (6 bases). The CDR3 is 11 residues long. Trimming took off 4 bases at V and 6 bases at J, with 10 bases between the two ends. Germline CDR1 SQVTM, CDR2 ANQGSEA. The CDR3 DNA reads TGCAGCGTTGCGGGGACTGCCGAGCAGTACTTC. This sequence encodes CSVAGTAEQYF.

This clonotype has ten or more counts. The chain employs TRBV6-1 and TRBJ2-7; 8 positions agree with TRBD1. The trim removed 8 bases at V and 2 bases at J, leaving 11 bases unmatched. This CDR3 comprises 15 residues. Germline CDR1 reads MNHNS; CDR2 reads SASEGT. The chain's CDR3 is CASETDREPPYEQYF. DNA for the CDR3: TGTGCCAGCGAGACGGACAGGGAACCACCCTACGAGCAGTACTTC.

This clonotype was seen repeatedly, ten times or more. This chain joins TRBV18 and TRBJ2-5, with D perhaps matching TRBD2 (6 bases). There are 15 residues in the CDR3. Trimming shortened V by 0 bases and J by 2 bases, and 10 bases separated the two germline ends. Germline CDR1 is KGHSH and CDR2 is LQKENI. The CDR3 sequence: CASSPPRGLQETQYF. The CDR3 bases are TGTGCCAGCTCACCACCACGAGGACTACAAGAGACCCAGTACTTC.

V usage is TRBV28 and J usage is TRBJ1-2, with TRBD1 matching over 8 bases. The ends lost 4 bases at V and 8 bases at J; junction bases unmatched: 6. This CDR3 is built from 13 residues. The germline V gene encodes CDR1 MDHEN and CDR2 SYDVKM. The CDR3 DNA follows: TGTGCCAGCAGTTACCAGGGGGCGCGCGGCTACACCTTC. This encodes CASSYQGARGYTF.

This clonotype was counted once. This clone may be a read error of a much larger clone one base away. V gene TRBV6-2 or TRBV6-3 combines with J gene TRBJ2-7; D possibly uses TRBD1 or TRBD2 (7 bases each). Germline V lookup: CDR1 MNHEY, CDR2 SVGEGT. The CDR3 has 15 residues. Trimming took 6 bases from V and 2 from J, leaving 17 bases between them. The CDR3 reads CASSPRGRDTYEQYF. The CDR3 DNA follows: TGTGCCAGCAGCCCCAGGGGGAGGGACACCTACGAGCAGTACTTC.

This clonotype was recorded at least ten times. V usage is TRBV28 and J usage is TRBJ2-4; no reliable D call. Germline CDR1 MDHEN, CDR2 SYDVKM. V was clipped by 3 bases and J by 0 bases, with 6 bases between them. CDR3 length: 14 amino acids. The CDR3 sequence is CASSFRLAKNIQYF. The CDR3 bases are TGTGCCAGCAGTTTTCGCTTAGCCAAAAACATTCAGTACTTC.

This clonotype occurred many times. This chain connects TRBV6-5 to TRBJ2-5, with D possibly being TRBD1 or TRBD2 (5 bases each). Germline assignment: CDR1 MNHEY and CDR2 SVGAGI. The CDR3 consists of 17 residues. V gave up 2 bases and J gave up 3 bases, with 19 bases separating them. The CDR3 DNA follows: TGTGCCAGCAGTTACGGTGGCCTCGGGGCGCGAAAAGAGACCCAGTACTTC. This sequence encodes CASSYGGLGARKETQYF.

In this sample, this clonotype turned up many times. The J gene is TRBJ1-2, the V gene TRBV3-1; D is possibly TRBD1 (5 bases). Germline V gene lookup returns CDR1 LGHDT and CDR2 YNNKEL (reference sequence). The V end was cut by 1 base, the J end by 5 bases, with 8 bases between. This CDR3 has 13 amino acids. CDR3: CASSQGQQYGYTF. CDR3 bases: TGTGCCAGCAGCCAAGGACAGCAGTATGGCTACACCTTC.

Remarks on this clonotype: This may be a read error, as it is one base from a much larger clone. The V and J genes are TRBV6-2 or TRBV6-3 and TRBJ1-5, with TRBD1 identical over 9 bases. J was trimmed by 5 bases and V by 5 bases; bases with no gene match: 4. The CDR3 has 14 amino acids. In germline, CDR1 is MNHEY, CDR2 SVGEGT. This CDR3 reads CASSETGGHQPQHF. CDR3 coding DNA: TGTGCCAGCAGTGAAACAGGGGGCCATCAGCCCCAGCATTTT.

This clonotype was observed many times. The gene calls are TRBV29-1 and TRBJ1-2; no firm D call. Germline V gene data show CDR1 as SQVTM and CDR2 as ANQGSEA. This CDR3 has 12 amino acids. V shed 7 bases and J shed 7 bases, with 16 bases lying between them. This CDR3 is CSAAPGSGGYTF. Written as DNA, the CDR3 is TGCAGCGCGGCCCCCGGGTCGGGTGGCTACACCTTC.

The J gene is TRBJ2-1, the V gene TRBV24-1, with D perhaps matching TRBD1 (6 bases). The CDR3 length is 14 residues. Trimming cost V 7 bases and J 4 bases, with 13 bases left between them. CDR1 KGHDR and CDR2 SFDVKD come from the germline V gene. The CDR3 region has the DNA TGTGCCACCAGCGATGGGACATCGTACAATGAGCAGTTCTTC. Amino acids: CATSDGTSYNEQFF.

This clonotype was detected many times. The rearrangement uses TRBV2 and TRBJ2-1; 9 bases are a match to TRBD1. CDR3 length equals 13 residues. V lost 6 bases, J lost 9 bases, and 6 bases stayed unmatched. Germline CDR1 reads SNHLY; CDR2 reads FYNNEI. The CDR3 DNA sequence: TGTGCCAGCAGCCCGGACAGGGGCGTTGAGCAGTTCTTC. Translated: CASSPDRGVEQFF.

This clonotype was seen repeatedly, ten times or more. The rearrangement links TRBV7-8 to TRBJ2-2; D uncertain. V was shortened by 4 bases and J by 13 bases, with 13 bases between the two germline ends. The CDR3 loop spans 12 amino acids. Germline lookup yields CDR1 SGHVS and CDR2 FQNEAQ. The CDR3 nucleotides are TGTGCCAGCAGCTACGCCCGAAGTCGGCTGTTTTTT. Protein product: CASSYARSRLFF.

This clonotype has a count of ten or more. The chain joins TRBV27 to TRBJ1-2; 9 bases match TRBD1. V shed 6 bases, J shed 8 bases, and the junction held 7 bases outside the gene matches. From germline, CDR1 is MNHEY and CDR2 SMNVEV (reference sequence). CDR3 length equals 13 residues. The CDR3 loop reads CASRGTGGAGYTF. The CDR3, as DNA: TGTGCCAGCAGGGGTACAGGGGGCGCGGGCTACACCTTC.

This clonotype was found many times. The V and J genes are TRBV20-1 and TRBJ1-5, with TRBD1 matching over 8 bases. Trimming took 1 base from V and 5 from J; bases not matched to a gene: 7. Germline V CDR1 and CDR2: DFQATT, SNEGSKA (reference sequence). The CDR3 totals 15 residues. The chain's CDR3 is CSARGRTGSDQPQHF. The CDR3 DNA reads TGCAGTGCTAGAGGACGGACAGGGAGCGATCAGCCCCAGCATTTT.

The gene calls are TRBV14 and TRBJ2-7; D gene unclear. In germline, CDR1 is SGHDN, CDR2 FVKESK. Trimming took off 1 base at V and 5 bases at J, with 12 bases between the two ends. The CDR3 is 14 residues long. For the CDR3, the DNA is TGTGCCAGCAGCCAAGGTACAACCCCCAACGAGCAGTACTTC. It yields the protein CASSQGTTPNEQYF.

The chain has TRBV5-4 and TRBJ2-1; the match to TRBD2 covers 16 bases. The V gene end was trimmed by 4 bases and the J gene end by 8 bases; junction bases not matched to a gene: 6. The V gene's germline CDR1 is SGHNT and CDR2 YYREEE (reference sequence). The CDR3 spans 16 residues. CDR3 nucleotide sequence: TGTGCCAGCAGCACCGGGACTAGCGGGAGGGGGGATGAGCAGTTCTTC. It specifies CASSTGTSGRGDEQFF.

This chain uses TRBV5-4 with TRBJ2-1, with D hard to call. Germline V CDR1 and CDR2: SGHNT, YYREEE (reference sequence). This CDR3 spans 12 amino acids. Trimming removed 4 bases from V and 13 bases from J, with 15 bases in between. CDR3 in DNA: TGTGCCAGCAGCATCGAGACGCAGATCCAGTTCTTC. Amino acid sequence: CASSIETQIQFF.

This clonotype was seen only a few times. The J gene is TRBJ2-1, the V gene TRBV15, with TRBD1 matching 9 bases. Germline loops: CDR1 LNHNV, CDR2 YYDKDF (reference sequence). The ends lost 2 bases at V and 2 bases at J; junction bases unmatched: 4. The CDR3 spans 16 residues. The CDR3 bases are TGTGCCACCAGCAGACGGACAGGGGTTACCTACAATGAGCAGTTCTTC. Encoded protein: CATSRRTGVTYNEQFF.

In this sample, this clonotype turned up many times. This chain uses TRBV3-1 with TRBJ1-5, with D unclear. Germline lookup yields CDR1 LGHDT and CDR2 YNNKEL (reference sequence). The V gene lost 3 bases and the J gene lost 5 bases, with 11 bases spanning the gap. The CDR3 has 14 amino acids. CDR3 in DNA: TGTGCCAGCAGCCACGGGTCCGTCGATCAGCCCCAGCATTTT. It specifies CASSHGSVDQPQHF.

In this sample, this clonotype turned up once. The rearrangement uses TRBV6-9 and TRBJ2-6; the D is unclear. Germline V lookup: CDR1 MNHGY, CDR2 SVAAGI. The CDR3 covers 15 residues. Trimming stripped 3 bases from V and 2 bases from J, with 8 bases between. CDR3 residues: CASSYGGPGANVLTF. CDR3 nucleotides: TGTGCCAGCAGTTACGGTGGACCTGGGGCCAACGTCCTGACTTTC.

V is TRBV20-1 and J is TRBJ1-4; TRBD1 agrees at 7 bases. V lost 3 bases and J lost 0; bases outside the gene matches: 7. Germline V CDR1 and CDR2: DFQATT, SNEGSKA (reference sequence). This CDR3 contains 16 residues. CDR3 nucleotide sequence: TGCAGTGCTAGCCAGGGGGTACTTGCAACTAATGAAAAACTGTTTTTT. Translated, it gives CSASQGVLATNEKLFF.